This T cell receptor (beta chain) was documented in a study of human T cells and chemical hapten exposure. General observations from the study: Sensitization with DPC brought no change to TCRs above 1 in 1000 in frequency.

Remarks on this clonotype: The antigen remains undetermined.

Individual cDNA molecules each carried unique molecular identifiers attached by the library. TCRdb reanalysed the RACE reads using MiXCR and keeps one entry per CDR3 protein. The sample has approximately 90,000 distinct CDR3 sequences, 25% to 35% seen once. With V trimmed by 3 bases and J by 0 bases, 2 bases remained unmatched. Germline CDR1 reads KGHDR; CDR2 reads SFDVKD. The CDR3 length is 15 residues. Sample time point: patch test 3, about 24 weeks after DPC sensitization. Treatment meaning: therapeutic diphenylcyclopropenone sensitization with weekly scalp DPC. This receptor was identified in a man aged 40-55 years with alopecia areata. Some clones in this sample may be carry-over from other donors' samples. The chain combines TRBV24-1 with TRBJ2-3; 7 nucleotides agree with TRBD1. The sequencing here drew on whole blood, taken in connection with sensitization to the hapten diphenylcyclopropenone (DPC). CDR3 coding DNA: TGTGCCACCAGTGATGCGACAGGGAGCACAGATACGCAGTATTTT. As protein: CATSDATGSTDTQYF.